The TCR beta chain under discussion was sequenced for a study of T cell responses to AZD1222 COVID-19 vaccine. In the case of this clone: Its specificity is not known.

Study outcomes and limitations: The repertoires were collected only after the peak T cell response.

Sequencing was performed with immunoSEQ multiplex PCR; in TCRdb, only in-frame clones are kept and a portion is missing. Seen here are roughly 150,000 clones, 85% to 90% observed once, and the top ten hold 1.9%. The source was peripheral blood, collected on day 0 of AZD1222 vaccination. The receptor was isolated from an adult in good health.

The CDR3 here is CASSGNRGGYTF. The CDR3 region has the DNA TGTGCCAGCAGCGGGAACAGGGGCGGCTACACCTTC. The rearrangement uses TRBV9 and TRBJ1-2, with 7 bases that match TRBD1. Germline assignment: CDR1 SGDLS and CDR2 YYNGEE. V lost 3 bases to trimming and J lost 8 bases; unmatched junction nucleotides: 4. The CDR3 has 12 residues.